The 11 T cell receptor beta chains listed next were all sequenced from one sample in a study of blood T cell repertoires in COVID-19. The protocol was immunoSEQ multiplex PCR, while the TCRdb copy is restricted to in-frame clones and leaves out a portion. This sample has 300,000 to 350,000 clones, with about 85% found just once. The sample was peripheral blood. The receptors here all came from a man aged 18 to 29 with active or convalescent COVID-19.

This chain connects TRBV19 to TRBJ1-1; no definite D call. The CDR3 extends over 15 amino acids. Germline CDR1 and CDR2: LNHDA and SQIVND (reference sequence). V was cut by 7 bases and J by 1 base, with 16 bases left in between. CDR3 amino acids: CASTSSWSPNTEAFF. CDR3 sequence (DNA): TGTGCCAGTACCTCAAGTTGGAGTCCGAACACTGAAGCTTTCTTT.

The chain employs TRBV2 and TRBJ2-5, with D possibly TRBD2 on 5 matching bases. The CDR3 length is 12 residues. Germline values: CDR1 SNHLY, CDR2 FYNNEI. The ends were cut back, 8 bases at V and 5 bases at J, with 12 bases in the middle. The CDR3 DNA reads as TGTGCCAGCGTCCGGAGGTTGGAGACCCAGTACTTC. It yields the protein CASVRRLETQYF.

The V gene is TRBV28, the J gene TRBJ1-2; D is uncertain. The germline V gene has CDR1 MDHEN and CDR2 SYDVKM. CDR3 length equals 9 residues. V shed 10 bases and J shed 4 bases, with 4 bases lying between them. Here the CDR3 reads CAIGYGYTF. Written as DNA, the CDR3 is TGTGCCATCGGCTATGGCTACACCTTC.

The V gene is TRBV28, the J gene TRBJ1-5; unclear D gene. V dropped 6 bases and J dropped 7 bases, with 19 bases sitting between them. Germline loops: CDR1 MDHEN, CDR2 SYDVKM. The CDR3 is 15 residues long. CDR3 nucleotides: TGTGCCAGCAGATATACCGACACCCTGCTGCAGCCCCAGCATTTT. Translating it yields CASRYTDTLLQPQHF.

V usage is TRBV5-1 and J usage is TRBJ2-3; D is unresolved. The length of the CDR3 is 16 residues. Trimming took 0 bases from V and 2 from J, leaving 13 bases between them. Per germline, CDR1 SGHRS and CDR2 YFSETQ. Here the CDR3 reads CASSLEGLELTDTQYF. The CDR3 region has the DNA TGCGCCAGCAGCTTGGAAGGTCTGGAGCTCACAGATACGCAGTATTTT.

The chain couples TRBV7-2 to TRBJ1-2; D is undetermined. CDR3 length: 14 residues. With 1 base removed from V and 1 base from J, the gap between germline ends came to 7 bases. Germline V gene sequence: CDR1 SGHTA, CDR2 FQGNSA. CDR3: CASSLESSNYGYTF. The CDR3 nucleotides are TGTGCCAGCAGCTTAGAGTCCAGTAACTATGGCTACACCTTC.

A few counts support this clone. The chain joins TRBV19 to TRBJ2-3, with D uncertain. The CDR3 spans 13 residues. CDR1 and CDR2 from the germline V gene are LNHDA and SQIVND (reference sequence). With 0 bases removed from V and 4 bases from J, the gap between germline ends came to 5 bases. The CDR3 nucleotides read TGTGCCAGTAGTATAGATCCGGCAGATACGCAGTATTTT. Translation: CASSIDPADTQYF. The full variable domain, rest sourced from reference TRBV19 and TRBJ2-3, is DGGITQSPKYLFRKEGQNVTLSCEQNLNHDAMYWYRQDPGQGLRLIYYSQIVNDFQKGDIAEGYSVSREKKESFPLTVTSAQKNPTAFYLCASSIDPADTQYFGPGTRLTVL.

The chain has TRBV28 and TRBJ2-7; 7 nucleotides agree with TRBD1. The germline CDR1 and CDR2 sequences are MDHEN and SYDVKM. The CDR3 extends over 16 amino acids. Unmatched junction bases numbered 12, after V lost 5 bases and J lost 2 bases. The CDR3 loop is CASSPLDRARTYEQYF. The CDR3 nucleotides read TGTGCCAGCAGTCCACTCGACAGGGCTAGAACCTACGAGCAGTACTTC.

This clone was seen only once. The chain combines TRBV4-1 with TRBJ2-3, with TRBD2 matching over 11 bases. Germline V lookup: CDR1 MGHRA, CDR2 YSYEKL. The CDR3 extends over 17 amino acids. The ends lost 0 bases at V and 3 bases at J; junction bases unmatched: 5. The CDR3 nucleotides are TGCGCCAGCAGCCAAGAACAGACTAGCGGGATTACAGATACGCAGTATTTT. It translates to CASSQEQTSGITDTQYF.

The DNA of the CDR3 is TGTGCCACCAGCAGGGTCAACAGGTATGAGCAGTTCTTC. Protein product: CATSRVNRYEQFF. The chain combines TRBV15 with TRBJ2-1, with D perhaps TRBD1 (5 bases). Per germline, CDR1 LNHNV and CDR2 YYDKDF (reference sequence). CDR3 size: 13 residues. Trimming stripped 3 bases from V and 8 bases from J, with 11 bases between.

V is TRBV19 and J is TRBJ1-2; 7 nucleotides align to TRBD1. The germline gives CDR1 LNHDA, CDR2 SQIVND (reference sequence). CDR3 length: 13 amino acids. J was trimmed by 4 bases and V by 4 bases; bases with no gene match: 3. DNA for the CDR3: TGTGCCAGTAGTACACGGGACAGCTATGGCTACACCTTC. It is translated as CASSTRDSYGYTF.